This TCR beta chain appears in the sequencing data of a study of blood T cell repertoires in COVID-19. Across the whole study: Samples representing acute and convalescent COVID-19 were sourced from the United States, Italy and Spain. PBMCs, B-cell-depleted T cells, or T cells provided the cDNA or gDNA that made up the material.

CDR1 is SGHRS and CDR2 is YFSETQ in the germline V gene. The CDR3 contains 15 residues. V shed 1 base, J shed 4 bases, and the junction held 7 bases outside the gene matches. Original processing notes: The assay estimated nucleated cells by amplifying reference gene primers. Generated by immunoSEQ multiplex PCR, the TCRdb table keeps only in-frame clones and is missing some. That table furnishes V, J and clone size, whereas the DNA furnished D and trimming. The data contain approximately 15,000 clones, 65% to 85% of them singletons. This chain uses TRBV5-1 with TRBJ1-1, with 7 bases lining up with TRBD1. The TCR sequence derives from a human donor in a cohort sampled during active COVID-19. The sequenced material came from peripheral blood. The CDR3, as DNA: TGCGCCAGCAGCTTGATCCCCCAGGGGGGCACTGAAGCTTTCTTT. Its protein is CASSLIPQGGTEAFF.